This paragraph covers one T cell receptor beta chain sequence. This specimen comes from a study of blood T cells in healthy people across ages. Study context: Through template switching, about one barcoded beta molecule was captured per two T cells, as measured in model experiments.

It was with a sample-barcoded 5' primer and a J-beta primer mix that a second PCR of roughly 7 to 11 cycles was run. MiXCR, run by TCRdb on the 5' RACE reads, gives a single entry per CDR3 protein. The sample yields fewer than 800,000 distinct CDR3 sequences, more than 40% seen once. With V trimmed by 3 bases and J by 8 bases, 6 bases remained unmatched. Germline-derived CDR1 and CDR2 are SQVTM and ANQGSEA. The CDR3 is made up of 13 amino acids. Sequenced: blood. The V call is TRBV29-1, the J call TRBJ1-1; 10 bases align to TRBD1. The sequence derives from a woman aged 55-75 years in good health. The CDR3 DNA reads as TGCAGCGTTGACGGGGCGACAGGGGGCGAAGCTTTCTTT. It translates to CSVDGATGGEAFF. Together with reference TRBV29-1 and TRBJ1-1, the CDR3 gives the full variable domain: SAVISQKPSRDICQRGTSLTIQCQVDSQVTMMFWYRQQPGQSLTLIATANQGSEATYESGFVIDKFPISRPNLTFSTLTVSNMSPEDSSIYLCSVDGATGGEAFFGQGTRLTVV.